The 32 T cell receptor beta chains reported below all come from one sample, sequenced in a study of vaccination effects on CD4 cells after COVID-19. Sequenced by immunoSEQ multiplex PCR; TCRdb stores in-frame clones only, minus some. The table lists some 30,000 clones, just over 70% of them singletons. ViraFEST used viral peptide pools to expand antigen-specific CD4+ T cells before sequencing. At the end of roughly ten days of culture, CD4+ T cells were isolated. The person was diagnosed with PCR-confirmed SARS-CoV-2 infection between March and December 2020. These receptors' antigens are unknown. The sequencing here drew on CD4+ T cells from PBMCs cultured with a peptide pool, taken before COVID-19 vaccination. Receptor source: a human donor who had a prior SARS-CoV-2 infection.

This chain connects TRBV18 to TRBJ2-7; TRBD1 matches 10 bases. The germline V gene encodes CDR1 KGHSH and CDR2 LQKENI. The CDR3 has 15 amino acids. V lost 4 bases, J lost 5 bases, and 8 bases stayed unmatched. The CDR3 loop is CASSRTGTGVHEQYF. Written as DNA, the CDR3 is TGTGCCAGCTCACGAACCGGGACAGGGGTCCACGAGCAGTACTTC.

This clone came up once. The gene calls are TRBV4-3 and TRBJ2-1, with TRBD2 matching over 10 bases. V shed 4 bases, J shed 1 base, and the junction held 7 bases outside the gene matches. This CDR3 has 17 amino acids. Looked up from germline, CDR1 is LGHNA and CDR2 is YSLEER. CDR3 region: CASSRDSLAGSYNEQFF. In DNA form, the CDR3 reads TGCGCCAGCAGCCGGGACTCACTAGCGGGATCCTACAATGAGCAGTTCTTC.

This clone has only a few counts. The gene calls are TRBV3-1 (or the pseudogene TRBV3-2) and TRBJ2-4, with D possibly being TRBD1 (5 bases). The CDR3 consists of 13 residues. CDR1 and CDR2 (germline): LGHDT, YNNKEL (reference sequence). Trimming pared 3 bases from V and 6 bases from J, leaving 9 bases between. The CDR3 sequence is CASSHGQGNIQYF. In DNA, the CDR3 is TGTGCCAGCAGCCACGGACAAGGAAACATTCAGTACTTC.

The chain carries TRBV5-4 and TRBJ2-5; unclear D gene. V was pared by 4 bases and J by 5 bases, with 12 bases between. The CDR3 contains 13 residues. Germline lookup yields CDR1 SGHNT and CDR2 YYREEE (reference sequence). The CDR3 coding sequence is TGTGCCAGCAGCATGAGTTTGAGGGAGACCCAGTACTTC. This translates into CASSMSLRETQYF.

V usage is TRBV5-1 and J usage is TRBJ2-6; D call uncertain. Trimming pared 8 bases from V and 0 bases from J, leaving 12 bases between. This CDR3 has 15 amino acids. The germline V gene encodes CDR1 SGHRS and CDR2 YFSETQ. CDR3: CARPLAFSGANVLTF. The CDR3 DNA follows: TGCGCCAGACCACTGGCGTTCTCTGGGGCCAACGTCCTGACTTTC.

The CDR3 DNA follows: TGTGCCAGCAGTAAGCAGGACCTCTCTGGAAACACCATATATTTT. Residues: CASSKQDLSGNTIYF. The genes are TRBV2 and TRBJ1-3, with D unresolved. Germline CDR1 SNHLY, CDR2 FYNNEI. V was pared by 5 bases and J by 0 bases, with 11 bases between. There are 15 residues in the CDR3.

The gene calls are TRBV7-2 and TRBJ1-6, with 9 bases lining up with TRBD1. After removal of 5 bases from V and 13 bases from J, the junction contained 6 bases not matched to a gene. Germline-derived CDR1 and CDR2 are SGHTA and FQGNSA. The CDR3 covers 13 residues. CDR3 in amino acids: CASSPGQGVPLHF. CDR3 DNA: TGTGCCAGCAGCCCGGGACAGGGCGTCCCCCTCCACTTT.

The J gene is TRBJ1-6, the V gene TRBV30; the D is unclear. CDR1 is GTSNPN and CDR2 is SVGIG in the germline V gene (reference sequence). The CDR3 is 14 amino acids. The V end lost 4 bases, the J end lost 7 bases, and 14 bases lay between the germline ends. The CDR3 bases are TGTGCCTGGACCCGCTCTGGGGTCAATTCACCCCTCCACTTT. Amino acids: CAWTRSGVNSPLHF.

This clone was counted a few times. The chain carries TRBV5-1 and TRBJ2-1; 8 bases are shared with TRBD1. Trimming cost V 7 bases and J 7 bases; bases outside gene matches: 13. This CDR3 is built from 15 residues. Germline values: CDR1 SGHRS, CDR2 YFSETQ. The CDR3 loop is CASANHDRGKNEQFF. The CDR3 coding sequence is TGCGCCAGCGCAAACCACGACAGGGGCAAGAATGAGCAGTTCTTC.

The chain is built from TRBV7-9 and TRBJ1-2; D gene ambiguous. The V and J ends lost 0 bases and 6 bases respectively, with 11 bases between them. The CDR3 covers 14 residues. The germline V gene has CDR1 SEHNR and CDR2 FQNEAQ (reference sequence). The CDR3 spells CASSLAAGYDGYTF. The CDR3 DNA follows: TGTGCCAGCAGCTTAGCGGCAGGATATGATGGCTACACCTTC.

This clone was observed a single time. The chain is built from TRBV11-3 and TRBJ2-7, with D perhaps matching TRBD1 or TRBD2 (6 bases each). Germline V gene sequence: CDR1 SGHNT, CDR2 YENEEA. The CDR3 sequence is 17 residues long. Trimming stripped 1 base from V and 4 bases from J, with 20 bases between. Here the CDR3 DNA reads TGTGCCAGCAGCTTAGGATGGGGGGCCGAGCAAGAGTACGAGCAGTACTTC. It codes for CASSLGWGAEQEYEQYF. Full variable domain (outside the CDR3, taken from reference TRBV11-3 and TRBJ2-7): EAGVVQSPRYKIIEKKQPVAFWCNPISGHNTLYWYLQNLGQGPELLIRYENEEAVDDSQLPKDRFSAERLKGVDSTLKIQPAELGDSAVYLCASSLGWGAEQEYEQYFGPGTRLTVT.

The CDR3 reads CASSESRFYGYTF. CDR3 nucleotides: TGTGCCAGCAGTGAAAGCCGCTTCTATGGCTACACCTTC. The chain joins TRBV6-1 to TRBJ1-2, with D unclear. Germline assignment: CDR1 MNHNS and CDR2 SASEGT. The V end was cut by 2 bases, the J end by 4 bases, with 8 bases between. This CDR3 region has 13 residues.

This chain links TRBV7-2 with TRBJ2-7; maybe TRBD2 (6 bases). With 1 base removed from V and 0 bases from J, the gap between germline ends came to 10 bases. The CDR3 runs 15 residues. Germline V gives CDR1 SGHTA, CDR2 FQGNSA. Here the CDR3 reads CASSLGGGTSYEQYF. In DNA form, the CDR3 reads TGTGCCAGCAGCTTAGGCGGCGGGACCTCCTACGAGCAGTACTTC.

The rearrangement joins TRBV7-2 to TRBJ1-1, with a possible D match to TRBD1 (5 bases). The CDR3 extends over 15 amino acids. CDR1 is SGHTA, CDR2 FQGNSA, per germline. Deletions cut 5 bases from V and 0 bases from J, with 13 bases between. The CDR3 bases are TGTGCCAGCAGCCCCGGGGCAGTTATGAACACTGAAGCTTTCTTT. Translating it yields CASSPGAVMNTEAFF.

The chain joins TRBV15 to TRBJ1-4; D might be TRBD1 (5 bases). Trimming shortened V by 1 base and J by 8 bases, and 14 bases separated the two germline ends. CDR3 size: 15 residues. Looked up from germline, CDR1 is LNHNV and CDR2 is YYDKDF (reference sequence). CDR3 nucleotides: TGTGCCACCAGCAGAGTGGGTGGGGCAGGGGAAAAACTGTTTTTT. It yields the protein CATSRVGGAGEKLFF.

The V and J genes are TRBV12-5 and TRBJ1-3; unclear D gene. Trimming took off 6 bases at V and 4 bases at J, with 10 bases between the two ends. CDR1 is LGHNT, CDR2 FRNRAP, per germline. The CDR3 loop spans 13 amino acids. Here the CDR3 reads CASGPTRGNTIYF. As DNA, the CDR3 is TGTGCTAGTGGGCCAACACGGGGAAACACCATATATTTT.

The chain carries TRBV6-1 and TRBJ1-2; D call uncertain. The CDR3 has 15 amino acids. V lost 0 bases and J 8 bases, leaving 16 bases between the germline ends. Per germline, CDR1 MNHNS and CDR2 SASEGT. Here the CDR3 DNA reads TGTGCCAGCAGTGAAGCGCCATGGGATAGTAGAGGCTACACCTTC. Protein sequence: CASSEAPWDSRGYTF.

Only one count was recorded for this clone. V and J are TRBV15 and TRBJ1-2; a possible D gene is TRBD1 (6 bases). Trimming took 3 bases from V and 4 from J, leaving 15 bases between them. CDR1 is LNHNV, CDR2 YYDKDF, per germline (reference sequence). This CDR3 is 15 amino acids long. The DNA of the CDR3 is TGTGCCACCAGCAGGTTAAAGGACAGTCTCTATGGCTACACCTTC. It translates to CATSRLKDSLYGYTF. Looking up the rest from reference TRBV15 and TRBJ1-2 gives the full variable domain: DAMVIQNPRYQVTQFGKPVTLSCSQTLNHNVMYWYQQKSSQAPKLLFHYYDKDFNNEADTPDNFQSRRPNTSFCFLDIRSPGLGDTAMYLCATSRLKDSLYGYTFGSGTRLTVV.

The V and J genes are TRBV10-3 and TRBJ1-5; D possibly corresponds to TRBD1 (6 bases). Germline lookup yields CDR1 ENHRY and CDR2 SYGVKD. With 3 bases removed from V and 2 bases from J, the gap between germline ends came to 11 bases. This CDR3 is 15 amino acids long. The CDR3 DNA reads as TGTGCCATCAGTGATGGGGGCGGCGGCAATCAGCCCCAGCATTTT. This translates into CAISDGGGGNQPQHF.

This clone occurred a few times. V and J are TRBV2 and TRBJ2-1; TRBD2 matches 8 bases. The CDR3 is 13 residues long. Germline trimming cut 6 bases from V and 16 bases from J; bases unmatched to any gene: 14. The germline CDR1 and CDR2 sequences are SNHLY and FYNNEI. The CDR3 nucleotides read TGTGCCAGCAGGGCCCTTTTGGGGGGACTAGACTTCTTC. Translation gives CASRALLGGLDFF.

CDR3 protein: CASTLVWDRSSGANVLTF. The DNA for the CDR3 is TGTGCCAGTACCCTCGTCTGGGACAGAAGCTCTGGGGCCAACGTCCTGACTTTC. The chain carries TRBV19 and TRBJ2-6; 7 nucleotides line up with TRBD1. Per germline, CDR1 LNHDA and CDR2 SQIVND (reference sequence). This CDR3 is 18 amino acids long. V trimming: 7 bases; J trimming: 0 bases; junction bases outside the gene matches: 12.

The V call is TRBV4-1, the J call TRBJ2-7; 7 bases align to TRBD2. Unmatched junction bases numbered 5, after V lost 1 base and J lost 5 bases. CDR1 and CDR2 (germline): MGHRA, YSYEKL. The CDR3 runs 14 residues. The chain's CDR3 is CASSQVAGTNEQYF. The CDR3 coding sequence is TGCGCCAGCAGCCAAGTAGCGGGCACCAACGAGCAGTACTTC.

In DNA, the CDR3 is TGTGCCAGCAGCCCCCATAGGACAGGGATGAACGGCTACACCTTC. It yields the protein CASSPHRTGMNGYTF. The genes are TRBV9 and TRBJ1-2; 8 nucleotides match TRBD1. Germline V gives CDR1 SGDLS, CDR2 YYNGEE. The CDR3 has 15 residues. The J segment lost 8 bases and the V segment lost 4 bases, leaving 13 bases of the junction unmatched. The full variable domain, rest sourced from reference TRBV9 and TRBJ1-2, is DSGVTQTPKHLITATGQRVTLRCSPRSGDLSVYWYQQSLDQGLQFLIQYYNGEERAKGNILERFSAQQFPDLHSELNLSSLELGDSALYFCASSPHRTGMNGYTFGSGTRLTVV.

The chain couples TRBV15 to TRBJ1-3, with unresolved D. This CDR3 is built from 14 residues. CDR1 is LNHNV, CDR2 YYDKDF, per germline (reference sequence). The V gene lost 0 bases and the J gene lost 4 bases, with 7 bases spanning the gap. The CDR3: CATSREGLGNTIYF. The CDR3 nucleotides read TGTGCCACCAGCAGAGAGGGCCTCGGAAACACCATATATTTT. The whole variable domain, remainder taken from reference TRBV15 and TRBJ1-3, is DAMVIQNPRYQVTQFGKPVTLSCSQTLNHNVMYWYQQKSSQAPKLLFHYYDKDFNNEADTPDNFQSRRPNTSFCFLDIRSPGLGDTAMYLCATSREGLGNTIYFGEGSWLTVV.

J is TRBJ2-1 and V is TRBV3-1 (or the pseudogene TRBV3-2); 10 bases are shared with TRBD1. The CDR3 length is 14 residues. Trimming removed 3 bases from V and 8 bases from J; junction bases left unmatched: 4. Germline V lookup: CDR1 LGHDT, CDR2 YNNKEL (reference sequence). CDR3 nucleotides: TGTGCCAGCAGCCAGAGACAGGGGGCCGATGAGCAGTTCTTC. Its protein product is CASSQRQGADEQFF.

The CDR3 here is CASSLTHGWGTGNEQFF. The CDR3 DNA follows: TGTGCCAGCAGCCTAACTCATGGGTGGGGAACGGGAAATGAGCAGTTCTTC. V gene TRBV4-2 combines with J gene TRBJ2-1, with D maybe TRBD2 (5 bases). The V end was cut by 4 bases, the J end by 7 bases, with 23 bases between. The CDR3 totals 17 residues. Germline V gives CDR1 LGHNA, CDR2 YNFKEQ.

This chain joins TRBV28 and TRBJ2-1; maybe TRBD2 (5 bases). V was pared by 5 bases and J by 3 bases, with 11 bases between. CDR1 and CDR2 from the germline V gene are MDHEN and SYDVKM. The length of the CDR3 is 14 residues. As DNA, the CDR3 is TGTGCCAGCAGTCTTGGACTGAACTACAATGAGCAGTTCTTC. Amino acids: CASSLGLNYNEQFF.

This chain links TRBV7-2 with TRBJ2-5; 7 bases fit TRBD1. V lost 5 bases, J lost 5 bases, and 14 bases stayed unmatched. In germline, CDR1 is SGHTA, CDR2 FQGNSA. This CDR3 comprises 16 residues. The CDR3 coding sequence is TGTGCCAGCAGCCCAACCAGACAGGGCGGCCTGGAGACCCAGTACTTC. Translation gives CASSPTRQGGLETQYF.

The CDR3 region has the DNA TGCGCCAGCAGCCAAGAGCGGCAGGCTACATTGAATAATTCACCCCTCCACTTT. Translation: CASSQERQATLNNSPLHF. V gene TRBV4-3 combines with J gene TRBJ1-6; D is undetermined. V lost 0 bases to trimming and J lost 5 bases, with 17 bases between them. Germline V gene sequence: CDR1 LGHNA, CDR2 YSLEER. The CDR3 runs to 18 residues.

Concerning this clone: One junction end disagrees with the germline gene, perhaps due to a read error. The chain is built from TRBV7-7 and TRBJ2-5; 9 bases fit TRBD2. The germline V gene encodes CDR1 SSHAT and CDR2 FNYEAQ (reference sequence). The CDR3 sequence is 15 residues long. CDR3 sequence reads: CASSQGAGGGETQYF. The CDR3 region has the DNA TGTGCTAGCAGCCAAGGAGCGGGGGGCGGGGAGACCCAGTACTTC. Filled out from reference TRBV7-7 and TRBJ2-5, the complete variable domain reads GAGVSQSPRYKVTKRGQDVTLRCDPISSHATLYWYQQALGQGPEFLTYFNYEAQPDKSGLPSDRFSAERPEGSISTLTIQRTEQRDSAMYRCASSQGAGGGETQYFGPGTRLLVL.

This chain uses TRBV6-5 with TRBJ1-1, with D unresolved. The length of the CDR3 is 15 residues. Per the germline V gene, CDR1 is MNHEY and CDR2 is SVGAGI. Trimming took 2 bases from V and 0 from J, leaving 10 bases between them. CDR3 loop: CASSYKSVVNTEAFF. Here the CDR3 DNA reads TGTGCCAGCAGTTACAAATCCGTTGTGAACACTGAAGCTTTCTTT.

The chain links TRBV5-1 to TRBJ2-6; D is perhaps TRBD1 (5 bases). The germline V gene encodes CDR1 SGHRS and CDR2 YFSETQ. V gave up 5 bases and J gave up 0 bases, with 9 bases separating them. The CDR3 has 15 amino acids. CDR3 residues: CASSRGRSGANVLTF. The DNA for the CDR3 is TGCGCCAGCAGTAGGGGCCGCTCTGGGGCCAACGTCCTGACTTTC.